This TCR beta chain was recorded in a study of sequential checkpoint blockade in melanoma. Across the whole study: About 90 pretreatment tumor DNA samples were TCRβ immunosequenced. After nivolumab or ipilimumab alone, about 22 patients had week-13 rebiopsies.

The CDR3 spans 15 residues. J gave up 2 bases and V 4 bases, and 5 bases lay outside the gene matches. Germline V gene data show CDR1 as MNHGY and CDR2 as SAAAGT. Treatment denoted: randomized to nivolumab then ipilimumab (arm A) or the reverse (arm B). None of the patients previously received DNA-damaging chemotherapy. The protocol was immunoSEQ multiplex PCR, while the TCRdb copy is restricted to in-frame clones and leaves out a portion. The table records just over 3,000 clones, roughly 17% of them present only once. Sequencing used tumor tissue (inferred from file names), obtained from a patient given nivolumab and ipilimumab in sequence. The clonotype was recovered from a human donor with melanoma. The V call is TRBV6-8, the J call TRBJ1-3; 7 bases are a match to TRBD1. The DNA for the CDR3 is TGTGCCAGCAGTTCGGGACAGCATCCTGGAAACACCATATATTTT. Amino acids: CASSSGQHPGNTIYF.